This TCR beta chain was sequenced during a study of shared clonotypes between healthy human individuals. Germline V gives CDR1 MNHEY, CDR2 SMNVEV (reference sequence). The CDR3 has 16 residues. V was clipped by 5 bases and J by 1 base; unmatched bases: 8. The repertoire was sequenced with immunoSEQ multiplex PCR; TCRdb's copy has only in-frame clones and lacks some. The table shows about 1,800,000 clones, with about 95% occurring only once. A note on this clone: Its antigen remains unidentified.

CD45RO-negative, CCR7-selected cells formed the naive CD8 fraction, which excluded terminally differentiated effector memory CD45RA+ cells. Everyone who donated was a Caucasian adult who lived in Nashville, Tennessee. Whole-study findings and limits: Although depth was large, rarefaction showed that sequencing of the sorted subsets was incomplete.

The sample comprised naive CD8+ T cells sorted from blood. The TCR originated in a man aged 18 to 29 in good health. This chain uses TRBV27 with TRBJ2-1, with 7 nucleotides matching TRBD1. The chain's CDR3 is CASSPGQVGSYNEQFF. The CDR3, as DNA: TGTGCCAGCAGTCCTGGACAGGTTGGTTCCTACAATGAGCAGTTCTTC.